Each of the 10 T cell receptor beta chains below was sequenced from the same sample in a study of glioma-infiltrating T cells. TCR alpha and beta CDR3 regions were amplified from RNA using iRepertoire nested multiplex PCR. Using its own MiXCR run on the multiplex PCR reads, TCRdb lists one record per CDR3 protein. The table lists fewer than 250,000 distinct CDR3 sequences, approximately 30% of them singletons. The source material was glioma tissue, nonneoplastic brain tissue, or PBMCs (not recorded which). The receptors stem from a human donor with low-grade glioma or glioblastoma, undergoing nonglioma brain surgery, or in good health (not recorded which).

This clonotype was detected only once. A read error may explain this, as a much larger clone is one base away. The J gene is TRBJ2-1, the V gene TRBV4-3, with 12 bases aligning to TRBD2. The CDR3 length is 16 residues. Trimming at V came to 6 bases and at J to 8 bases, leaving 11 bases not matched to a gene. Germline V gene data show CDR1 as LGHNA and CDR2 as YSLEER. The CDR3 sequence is CASRRTTSGSVYEQFF. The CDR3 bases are TGCGCCAGCAGACGGACGACTAGCGGGAGTGTCTATGAGCAGTTCTTC.

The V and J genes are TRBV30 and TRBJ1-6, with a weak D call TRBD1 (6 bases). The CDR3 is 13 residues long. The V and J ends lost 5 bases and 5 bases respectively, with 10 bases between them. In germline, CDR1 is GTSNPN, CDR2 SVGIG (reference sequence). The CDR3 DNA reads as TGTGCCTGGGGGAGGACAGATAATTCACCCCTCCACTTT. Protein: CAWGRTDNSPLHF.

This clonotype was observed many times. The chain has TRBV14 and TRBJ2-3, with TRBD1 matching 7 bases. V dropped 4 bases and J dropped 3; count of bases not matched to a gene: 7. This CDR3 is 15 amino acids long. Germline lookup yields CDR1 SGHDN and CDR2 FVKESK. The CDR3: CASSRNTGVTDTQYF. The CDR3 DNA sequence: TGTGCCAGCAGCCGAAACACAGGGGTAACAGATACGCAGTATTTT.

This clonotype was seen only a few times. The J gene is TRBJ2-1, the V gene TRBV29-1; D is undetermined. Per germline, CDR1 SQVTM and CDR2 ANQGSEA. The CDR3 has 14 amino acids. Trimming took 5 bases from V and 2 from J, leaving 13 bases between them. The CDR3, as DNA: TGCAGCGTTACGCCCAATACCGCCTACAATGAGCAGTTCTTC. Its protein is CSVTPNTAYNEQFF.

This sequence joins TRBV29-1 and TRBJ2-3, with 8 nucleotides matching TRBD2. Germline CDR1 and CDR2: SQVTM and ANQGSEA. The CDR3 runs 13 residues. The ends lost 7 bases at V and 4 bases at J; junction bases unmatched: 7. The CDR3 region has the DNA TGCAGCGGAGAAACGGGAGGGCCAGATACGCAGTATTTT. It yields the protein CSGETGGPDTQYF.

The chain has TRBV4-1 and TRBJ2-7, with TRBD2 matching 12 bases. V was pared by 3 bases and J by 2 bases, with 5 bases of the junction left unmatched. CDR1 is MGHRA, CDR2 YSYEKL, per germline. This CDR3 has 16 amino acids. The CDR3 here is CASSQESSGRAYEQYF. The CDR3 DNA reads TGCGCCAGCAGCCAGGAATCTAGCGGGAGGGCCTACGAGCAGTACTTC.

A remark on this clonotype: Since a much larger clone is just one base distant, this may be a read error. The CDR3 loop reads CARRKTGGQETQYF. The CDR3 region has the DNA TGTGCCAGAAGAAAGACAGGGGGCCAAGAGACCCAGTACTTC. The gene calls are TRBV12-3 or TRBV12-4 and TRBJ2-5; 9 nucleotides match TRBD1. V dropped 9 bases and J dropped 1; count of bases not matched to a gene: 6. The CDR3 is made up of 14 amino acids.

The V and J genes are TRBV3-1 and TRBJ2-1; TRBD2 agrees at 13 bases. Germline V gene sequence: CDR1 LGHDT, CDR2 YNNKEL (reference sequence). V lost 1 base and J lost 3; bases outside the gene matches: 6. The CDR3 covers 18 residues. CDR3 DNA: TGTGCCAGCAGCCAAGTTAGGGGGACTAGCGGGATCTACAATGAGCAGTTCTTC. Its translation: CASSQVRGTSGIYNEQFF.

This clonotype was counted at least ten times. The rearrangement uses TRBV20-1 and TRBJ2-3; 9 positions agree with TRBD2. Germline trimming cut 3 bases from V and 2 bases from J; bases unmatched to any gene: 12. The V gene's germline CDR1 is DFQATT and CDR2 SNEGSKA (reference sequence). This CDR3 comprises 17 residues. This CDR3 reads CSARAYLAGAPTDTQYF. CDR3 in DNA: TGCAGTGCTAGGGCCTATTTAGCGGGAGCCCCCACAGATACGCAGTATTTT.

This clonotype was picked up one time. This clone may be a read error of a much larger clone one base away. The CDR3 region has the DNA TGTGCCAGTAGTATCGATCACACAAATACGCAGTATTTT. It codes for CASSIDHTNTQYF. V and J are TRBV19 and TRBJ2-3; D is unclear. Per germline, CDR1 LNHDA and CDR2 SQIVND (reference sequence). The CDR3 sequence is 13 residues long.